The clone carrying this T cell receptor (beta chain) occurred many times. Its antigen is still unknown. TCRdb itself ran the RT-PCR reads through MiXCR, one entry per CDR3 protein. Among around 300,000 distinct CDR3 sequences listed, over 20% were seen once. The data are from a study of response to subunit inactivated influenza vaccine. General observations from the study: T cells newly recruited by each seasonal influenza vaccination are few, the authors suggested.

The specimen was PBMCs from blood, collected about 20 months after vaccination. This clonotype was sampled from a man in his fifties or sixties who received an inactivated influenza vaccine.

The CDR3 spells CASSYGDGYTF. CDR3 DNA sequence: TGTGCCAGCAGTTACGGGGATGGCTACACCTTC. The J gene is TRBJ1-2, the V gene TRBV7-9; no clear D. The V and J ends lost 6 bases and 6 bases respectively, with 8 bases between them. CDR1 SEHNR and CDR2 FQNEAQ come from the germline V gene (reference sequence). The CDR3 extends over 11 amino acids.